These 27 T cell receptor beta chains came from one sample sequenced in a study of T-cell memory formation after mild COVID-19. One entry per CDR3 protein results from TCRdb running MiXCR on the 5' RACE reads. The data show under 40,000 distinct CDR3 sequences, roughly 6.1% seen once. The sequenced material came from PBMCs or a T cell subset sorted from them (not recorded which). These TCRs come from an adult who had mild COVID-19 (a few samples of this study predate the infection). Cell type and time point are not known.

This clonotype has ten or more counts. The chain carries TRBV18 and TRBJ2-1; D not resolved. Trimming removed 1 base from V and 5 bases from J, with 9 bases in between. The CDR3 loop spans 14 amino acids. Germline-derived CDR1 and CDR2 are KGHSH and LQKENI. CDR3 bases: TGTGCCAGCTCACCACAAGCAGGTAACAATGAGCAGTTCTTC. Protein: CASSPQAGNNEQFF.

This clonotype was picked up one time. The chain links TRBV29-1 to TRBJ2-1; 9 nucleotides align to TRBD2. Germline CDR1 reads SQVTM; CDR2 reads ANQGSEA. The CDR3 has 14 amino acids. V was clipped by 2 bases and J by 2 bases; unmatched bases: 1. Here the CDR3 DNA reads TGCAGCGTTGAATCTAGCGGGACCTACAATGAGCAGTTCTTC. The encoded protein is CSVESSGTYNEQFF.

The chain combines TRBV11-2 with TRBJ1-1; D gene uncertain. Germline V gives CDR1 SGHAT, CDR2 FQNNGV. Trimming pared 1 base from V and 6 bases from J, leaving 9 bases between. This CDR3 spans 13 amino acids. The CDR3 is CASSLVEKSEAFF. DNA of the CDR3: TGTGCCAGCAGCTTAGTTGAGAAGTCTGAAGCTTTCTTT.

This clonotype was counted at least ten times. The gene calls are TRBV20-1 and TRBJ2-3; TRBD1 or TRBD2 may be the D gene (5 bases each). Trimming pared 0 bases from V and 6 bases from J, leaving 16 bases between. The germline CDR1 and CDR2 sequences are DFQATT and SNEGSKA (reference sequence). CDR3 length: 15 amino acids. The CDR3 bases are TGCAGTGCTAGAGACCTCGTGGGACCGGGGGATACGCAGTATTTT. Translated, it gives CSARDLVGPGDTQYF.

This sequence joins TRBV7-3 and TRBJ2-7, with 11 nucleotides matching TRBD2. After removal of 5 bases from V and 5 bases from J, the junction contained 8 bases not matched to a gene. CDR3 length: 15 amino acids. Germline V CDR1 and CDR2: SGHTA, FQGTGA. The CDR3: CASSPLAGGPHEQYF. The CDR3 nucleotides read TGTGCCAGCAGCCCTTTAGCGGGGGGGCCCCACGAGCAGTACTTC. Looking up the rest from reference TRBV7-3 and TRBJ2-7 gives the full variable domain: GAGVSQTPSNKVTEKGKYVELRCDPISGHTALYWYRQSLGQGPEFLIYFQGTGAADDSGLPNDRFFAVRPEGSVSTLKIQRTERGDSAVYLCASSPLAGGPHEQYFGPGTRLTVT.

This clonotype was counted a few times. The rearrangement joins TRBV18 to TRBJ1-5; tentatively, D is TRBD1 (6 bases). Trimming removed 0 bases at V and 0 bases at J, with 9 bases between. Germline CDR1 is KGHSH and CDR2 is LQKENI. CDR3 size: 16 residues. The CDR3 DNA reads TGTGCCAGCTCACCACCTGGGACAAATAGCAATCAGCCCCAGCATTTT. This codes for CASSPPGTNSNQPQHF.

This clonotype counts as medium-sized. The rearrangement links TRBV5-1 to TRBJ2-3, with D unclear. V was shortened by 0 bases and J by 0 bases, with 14 bases between the two germline ends. The CDR3 runs 17 residues. Looked up from germline, CDR1 is SGHRS and CDR2 is YFSETQ. The CDR3 is CASSLALSLASTDTQYF. Here the CDR3 DNA reads TGCGCCAGCAGCTTGGCTTTGAGCCTCGCTAGCACAGATACGCAGTATTTT. Drawing the rest from reference TRBV5-1 and TRBJ2-3, the complete variable domain is KAGVTQTPRYLIKTRGQQVTLSCSPISGHRSVSWYQQTPGQGLQFLFEYFSETQRNKGNFPGRFSGRQFSNSRSEMNVSTLELGDSALYLCASSLALSLASTDTQYFGPGTRLTVL.

The chain has TRBV6-5 and TRBJ2-1, with D tentatively TRBD2 (5 bases). Germline V gene sequence: CDR1 MNHEY, CDR2 SVGAGI. Trimming took 5 bases from V and 7 from J, leaving 24 bases between them. This CDR3 comprises 17 residues. The DNA of the CDR3 is TGTGCCAGCAGTCCCTCCTTCGGGGAGCTTTTTTCGAATGAGCAGTTCTTC. This encodes CASSPSFGELFSNEQFF.

The V call is TRBV20-1, the J call TRBJ2-3; D may be TRBD2 (6 bases). Germline V gene sequence: CDR1 DFQATT, CDR2 SNEGSKA (reference sequence). V was trimmed by 1 base and J by 4 bases, leaving 12 bases between them. There are 14 residues in the CDR3. CDR3 region: CSARVTGDADTQYF. In DNA, the CDR3 is TGCAGTGCTAGAGTCACGGGAGATGCAGATACGCAGTATTTT.

CDR3 sequence: CASMSGRDRVTGYTF. The CDR3 DNA reads TGTGCCAGCATGAGTGGTCGGGACAGGGTCACTGGCTACACCTTC. The chain is built from TRBV25-1 and TRBJ1-2; 9 bases are a match to TRBD1. Germline assignment: CDR1 MGHDK and CDR2 SYGVNS. V dropped 7 bases and J dropped 7; count of bases not matched to a gene: 13. This CDR3 spans 15 amino acids.

This clonotype turned up a few times. CDR3 DNA sequence: TGTGCCAGTAGTGCTACAGGGACGGCCTACGAGCAGTACTTC. It is translated as CASSATGTAYEQYF. The chain links TRBV19 to TRBJ2-7; tentatively, D is TRBD1 (6 bases). This CDR3 comprises 14 residues. From germline, CDR1 is LNHDA and CDR2 SQIVND (reference sequence). Between the trimmed V and J ends, which lost 5 bases and 2 bases, there was a span of 13 bases.

This clonotype has more than one count but fewer than ten. The chain has TRBV5-1 and TRBJ2-7, with a tentative D call TRBD2 (6 bases). The ends were cut back, 4 bases at V and 0 bases at J, with 17 bases in the middle. The CDR3 contains 16 residues. CDR1 is SGHRS, CDR2 YFSETQ, per germline. This CDR3 is CASSPVTWRDSYEQYF. The CDR3 nucleotides are TGCGCCAGCAGCCCGGTAACGTGGCGGGACTCCTACGAGCAGTACTTC.

The sample holds many counts of this clonotype. The V gene is TRBV24-1, the J gene TRBJ2-2, with D perhaps matching TRBD2 (6 bases). CDR3 length: 12 residues. CDR1 and CDR2 (germline): KGHDR, SFDVKD. The CDR3 region has the DNA TGTTGTAGCGGACCGAACACCGGGGAGCTGTTTTTT. Its protein is CCSGPNTGELFF.

The chain employs TRBV4-3 and TRBJ1-2; tentatively, D is TRBD1 (5 bases). CDR1 LGHNA and CDR2 YSLEER come from the germline V gene. V was trimmed by 0 bases and J by 8 bases, leaving 16 bases between them. The CDR3 contains 15 residues. The CDR3 sequence: CASSQDSRELRGYTF. Written as DNA, the CDR3 is TGCGCCAGCAGCCAAGATAGCAGGGAATTGAGGGGCTACACCTTC.

This clonotype was detected only a few times. The gene calls are TRBV20-1 and TRBJ2-1; D is unclear. The germline CDR1 and CDR2 sequences are DFQATT and SNEGSKA (reference sequence). Between the trimmed V and J ends, which lost 5 bases and 5 bases, there was a span of 7 bases. This CDR3 spans 11 amino acids. The CDR3 reads CSASTHNEQFF. CDR3 nucleotides: TGCAGTGCTTCGACTCACAATGAGCAGTTCTTC.

This clonotype appeared many times. The chain recombines TRBV4-2 with TRBJ2-3; D uncertain. The germline gives CDR1 LGHNA, CDR2 YNFKEQ. The CDR3 loop spans 14 amino acids. The V end lost 0 bases, the J end lost 6 bases, and 10 bases lay between the germline ends. The CDR3 spells CASSQDGPSDTQYF. CDR3 sequence (DNA): TGTGCCAGCAGCCAAGATGGGCCATCCGATACGCAGTATTTT.

This clonotype was counted only a few times. The V and J genes are TRBV6-5 and TRBJ2-7; 10 bases are shared with TRBD2. Per the germline V gene, CDR1 is MNHEY and CDR2 is SVGAGI. The CDR3 runs to 17 residues. Trimming at V came to 0 bases and at J to 5 bases, leaving 10 bases not matched to a gene. The CDR3 loop reads CASSYSTLAGFGNEQYF. The CDR3 region has the DNA TGTGCCAGCAGTTACTCGACACTAGCGGGATTTGGTAACGAGCAGTACTTC.

This clonotype was recorded many times. V and J are TRBV7-9 and TRBJ2-3, with TRBD2 matching over 10 bases. The germline V gene encodes CDR1 SEHNR and CDR2 FQNEAQ (reference sequence). The CDR3 totals 17 residues. V lost 1 base, J lost 4 bases, and 8 bases stayed unmatched. DNA of the CDR3: TGTGCCAGCAGCTTAGGAGTAATAGCGGGAGGAGCAGATACGCAGTATTTT. Encoded protein: CASSLGVIAGGADTQYF.

This clonotype has ten or more counts. This chain links TRBV11-2 with TRBJ2-1; no definite D call. The CDR3 runs to 14 residues. Trimming removed 2 bases from V and 2 bases from J, with 7 bases in between. Germline loops: CDR1 SGHAT, CDR2 FQNNGV. For the CDR3, the DNA is TGTGCCAGCAGCTTATCTGGGACCTACAATGAGCAGTTCTTC. It translates to CASSLSGTYNEQFF.

At least ten counts were recorded for this clonotype. The chain recombines TRBV7-3 with TRBJ1-1; 7 nucleotides agree with TRBD1. CDR1 and CDR2 (germline): SGHTA, FQGTGA. The CDR3 runs 14 residues. With 4 bases clipped from V and 3 bases from J, the junction kept 5 bases outside the gene matches. The CDR3: CASSSRGADTEAFF. In DNA, the CDR3 is TGTGCCAGCAGCTCCAGGGGGGCCGACACTGAAGCTTTCTTT.

This clonotype was counted ten times or more. CDR3 nucleotide sequence: TGTGCCAGCGTTAGGTCTGGGGCCAACGTCCTGACTTTC. Protein product: CASVRSGANVLTF. V usage is TRBV7-9 and J usage is TRBJ2-6; unclear D gene. The germline V gene encodes CDR1 SEHNR and CDR2 FQNEAQ (reference sequence). CDR3 length: 13 residues. V was cut by 8 bases and J by 1 base, with 6 bases left in between.

This rearrangement joins TRBV12-3 or TRBV12-4 to TRBJ2-7; TRBD2 agrees at 14 bases. Losses at the gene ends were 5 bases for V and 5 bases for J; bases not matched to a gene: 8. CDR3 size: 16 residues. The CDR3 loop reads CASSQPGTSGSHEQYF. The CDR3 DNA is TGTGCCAGCAGTCAACCGGGGACTAGCGGGAGTCACGAGCAGTACTTC.

This chain uses TRBV12-3 or TRBV12-4 with TRBJ2-3; TRBD2 aligns across 9 bases. The CDR3 totals 15 residues. V lost 7 bases, J lost 5 bases, and 10 bases stayed unmatched. The CDR3 sequence is CASNRRLAGKDTQYF. CDR3 coding DNA: TGTGCCAGCAATCGAAGGCTAGCGGGGAAAGATACGCAGTATTTT.

As for this clonotype: One junction end does not reproduce the germline sequence, and a read error may be involved. This chain uses TRBV12-5 with TRBJ2-7, with unresolved D. The CDR3 is 13 amino acids. The germline V gene has CDR1 LGHNT and CDR2 FRNRAP. The CDR3 nucleotides are TGTGTTAGTGGTTTGGCAGGCTCCTACGAGCAGTACTTC. It specifies CVSGLAGSYEQYF.

The chain has TRBV25-1 and TRBJ1-6; maybe TRBD1 (6 bases). Trimming stripped 1 base from V and 7 bases from J, with 20 bases between. In germline, CDR1 is MGHDK, CDR2 SYGVNS. The CDR3 sequence is 18 residues long. The CDR3 here is CASSEFALRVTGNSPLHF. CDR3 DNA sequence: TGTGCCAGCAGTGAATTTGCTCTCAGGGTCACAGGGAATTCACCCCTCCACTTT.

V and J are TRBV3-1 and TRBJ1-3; D gene ambiguous. The CDR3 extends over 15 amino acids. The ends were cut back, 2 bases at V and 4 bases at J, with 12 bases in the middle. In germline, CDR1 is LGHDT, CDR2 YNNKEL (reference sequence). The CDR3 nucleotides are TGTGCCAGCAGCCAAAAGGGTGCAGAAGGAAACACCATATATTTT. This translates into CASSQKGAEGNTIYF.

This clonotype has at least ten counts. The V call is TRBV14, the J call TRBJ1-1; D perhaps matches TRBD1 (5 bases). The CDR3 has 14 amino acids. The V gene lost 0 bases and the J gene lost 5 bases, with 10 bases spanning the gap. Germline CDR1 is SGHDN and CDR2 is FVKESK. Here the CDR3 DNA reads TGTGCCAGCAGCCAAGAGACAGCCTTTACTGAAGCTTTCTTT. This sequence encodes CASSQETAFTEAFF.